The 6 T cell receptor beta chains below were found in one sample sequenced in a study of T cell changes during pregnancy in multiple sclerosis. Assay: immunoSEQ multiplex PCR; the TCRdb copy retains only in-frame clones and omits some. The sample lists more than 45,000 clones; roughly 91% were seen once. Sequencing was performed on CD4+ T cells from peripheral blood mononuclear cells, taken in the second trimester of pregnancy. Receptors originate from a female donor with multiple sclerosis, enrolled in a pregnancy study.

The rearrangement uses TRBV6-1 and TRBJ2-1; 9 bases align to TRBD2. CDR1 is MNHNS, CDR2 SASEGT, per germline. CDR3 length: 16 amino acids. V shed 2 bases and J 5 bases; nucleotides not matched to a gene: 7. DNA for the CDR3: TGTGCCAGCAGTGAATTAAGGCGGGGGGGCCACAATGAGCAGTTCTTC. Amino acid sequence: CASSELRRGGHNEQFF.

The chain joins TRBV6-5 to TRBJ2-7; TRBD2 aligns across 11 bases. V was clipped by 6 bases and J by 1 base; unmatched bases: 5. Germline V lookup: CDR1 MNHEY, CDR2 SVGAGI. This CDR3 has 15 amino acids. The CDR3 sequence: CASSHIAGGSYEQYF. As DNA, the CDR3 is TGTGCCAGCAGCCATATAGCGGGGGGGTCCTACGAGCAGTACTTC.

For the CDR3, the DNA is TGTGCCAGCAGCCCCGCGAGTTTTGGCACTGAAGCTTTCTTT. Translated: CASSPASFGTEAFF. J is TRBJ1-1 and V is TRBV7-9; D is unresolved. Trimming removed 5 bases at V and 4 bases at J, with 14 bases between. In germline, CDR1 is SEHNR, CDR2 FQNEAQ (reference sequence). The CDR3 has 14 residues.

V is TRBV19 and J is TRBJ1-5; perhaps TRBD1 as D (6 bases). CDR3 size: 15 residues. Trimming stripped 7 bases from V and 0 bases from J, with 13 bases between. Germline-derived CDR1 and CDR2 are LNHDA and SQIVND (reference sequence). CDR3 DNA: TGTGCCAGTAAGTTCGGGGACATTAGCAATCAGCCCCAGCATTTT. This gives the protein CASKFGDISNQPQHF.

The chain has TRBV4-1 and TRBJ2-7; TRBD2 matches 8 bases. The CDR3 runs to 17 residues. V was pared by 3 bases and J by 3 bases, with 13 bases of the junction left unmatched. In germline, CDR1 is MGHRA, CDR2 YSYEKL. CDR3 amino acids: CASSQLDMGLAGYEQYF. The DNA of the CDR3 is TGCGCCAGCAGCCAGCTCGATATGGGGCTAGCGGGCTACGAGCAGTACTTC.

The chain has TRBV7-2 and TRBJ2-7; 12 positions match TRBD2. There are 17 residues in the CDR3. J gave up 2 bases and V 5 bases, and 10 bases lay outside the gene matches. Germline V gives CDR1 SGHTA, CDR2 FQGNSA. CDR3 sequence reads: CASSVTSGGSPPYEQYF. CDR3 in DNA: TGTGCCAGCAGCGTGACTAGCGGGGGATCCCCTCCCTACGAGCAGTACTTC.